Below are 6 T cell receptor beta chains sequenced from a single sample in a study of cytomegalovirus exposure and HLA in healthy donors. It was with 60 Vbeta and 13 Jbeta primers that the PCR ran. The method was immunoSEQ multiplex PCR; TCRdb's version includes in-frame clones alone and lacks a portion of them. This table holds approximately 140,000 clones, over 70% found once. Source material: PBMCs. The receptors stem from a woman aged 40-49 years in good health and CMV-seronegative.

Here the CDR3 reads CAIKPGTGTDTQYF. CDR3 nucleotides: TGTGCCATCAAGCCCGGGACAGGGACAGATACGCAGTATTTT. The chain carries TRBV19 and TRBJ2-3, with 9 bases fitting TRBD1. Losses at the gene ends were 10 bases for V and 3 bases for J; bases not matched to a gene: 8. Germline values: CDR1 LNHDA, CDR2 SQIVND (reference sequence). This CDR3 is 14 amino acids long.

V is TRBV9 and J is TRBJ2-7; a weak D match, TRBD1 (6 bases). The CDR3 extends over 16 amino acids. CDR1 and CDR2 from the germline V gene are SGDLS and YYNGEE. Trimming took off 3 bases at V and 6 bases at J, with 22 bases between the two ends. CDR3 residues: CASSATMGQGTTEQYF. CDR3 in DNA: TGTGCCAGCAGCGCAACGATGGGGCAGGGGACCACCGAGCAGTACTTC.

The chain employs TRBV19 and TRBJ2-7, with TRBD2 matching over 11 bases. Germline CDR1 and CDR2: LNHDA and SQIVND (reference sequence). The CDR3 extends over 15 amino acids. The junction had 7 bases not matched to a gene; V was cut back by 4 bases and J by 5 bases. CDR3 DNA sequence: TGTGCCAGTAGTACCCGACTAGCGGGACAGGACGAGCAGTACTTC. It codes for CASSTRLAGQDEQYF.

V and J are TRBV28 and TRBJ2-7, with 7 bases lining up with TRBD2. The CDR3 is 16 amino acids. Germline V gene sequence: CDR1 MDHEN, CDR2 SYDVKM. The V segment lost 5 bases and the J segment 3 bases; nucleotides outside the gene matches: 13. The CDR3 loop is CASSPTRLSGIYEQYF. In DNA form, the CDR3 reads TGTGCCAGCAGTCCCACCCGACTAAGCGGGATCTACGAGCAGTACTTC.

This chain uses TRBV18 with TRBJ1-3; the D is unclear. This CDR3 is 15 amino acids long. The V gene lost 5 bases and the J gene lost 4 bases, with 15 bases spanning the gap. CDR1 KGHSH and CDR2 LQKENI come from the germline V gene. DNA for the CDR3: TGTGCCAGCTCAACCCCCCCTTTGGCAGGAAACACCATATATTTT. Protein product: CASSTPPLAGNTIYF.

The count of this clone is one. The junction shows a germline mismatch at one end, possibly a read error. This sequence joins TRBV5-1 and TRBJ2-6; D is possibly TRBD1 (5 bases). The CDR3 covers 15 residues. Germline V CDR1 and CDR2: SGHRS, YFSETQ. In DNA, the CDR3 is TGCGCCAGCAGTAAAGGGGAAGGTGGGGCCAACGGCCTGACTTTC. This sequence encodes CASSKGEGGANGLTF.